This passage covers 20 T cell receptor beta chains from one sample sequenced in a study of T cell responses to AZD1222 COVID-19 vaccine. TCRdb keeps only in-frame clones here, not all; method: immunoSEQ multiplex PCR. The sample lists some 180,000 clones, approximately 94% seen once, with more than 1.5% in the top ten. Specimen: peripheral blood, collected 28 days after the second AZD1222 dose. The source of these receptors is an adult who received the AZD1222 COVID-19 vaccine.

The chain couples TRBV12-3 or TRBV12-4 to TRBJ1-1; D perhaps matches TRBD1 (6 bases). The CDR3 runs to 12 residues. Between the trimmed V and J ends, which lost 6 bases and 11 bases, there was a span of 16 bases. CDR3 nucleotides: TGTGCCAGCAGCCTTGGGGGGGCAAGGGCTTTCTTT. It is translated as CASSLGGARAFF.

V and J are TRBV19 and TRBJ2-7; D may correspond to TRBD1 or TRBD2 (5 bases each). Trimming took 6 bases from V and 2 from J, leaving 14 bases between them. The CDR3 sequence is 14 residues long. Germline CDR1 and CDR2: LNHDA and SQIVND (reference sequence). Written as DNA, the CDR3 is TGTGCCAGTAGCCCCGGGACGGGCACCTACGAGCAGTACTTC. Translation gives CASSPGTGTYEQYF. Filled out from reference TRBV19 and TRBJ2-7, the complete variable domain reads DGGITQSPKYLFRKEGQNVTLSCEQNLNHDAMYWYRQDPGQGLRLIYYSQIVNDFQKGDIAEGYSVSREKKESFPLTVTSAQKNPTAFYLCASSPGTGTYEQYFGPGTRLTVT.

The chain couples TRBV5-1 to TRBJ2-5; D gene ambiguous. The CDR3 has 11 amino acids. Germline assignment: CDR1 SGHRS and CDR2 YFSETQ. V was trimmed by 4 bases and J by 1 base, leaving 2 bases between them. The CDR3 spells CASSIQETQYF. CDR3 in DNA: TGCGCCAGCAGCATCCAAGAGACCCAGTACTTC.

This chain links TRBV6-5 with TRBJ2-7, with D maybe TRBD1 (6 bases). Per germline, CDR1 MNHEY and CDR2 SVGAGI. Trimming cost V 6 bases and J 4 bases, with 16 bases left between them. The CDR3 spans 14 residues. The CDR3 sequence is CASRGGSGSYEQYF. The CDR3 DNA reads TGTGCCAGCAGAGGGGGATCTGGTTCTTACGAGCAGTACTTC.

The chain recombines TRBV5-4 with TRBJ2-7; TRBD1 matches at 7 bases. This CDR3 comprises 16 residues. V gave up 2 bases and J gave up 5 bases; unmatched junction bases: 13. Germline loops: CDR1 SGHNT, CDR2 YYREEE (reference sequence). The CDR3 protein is CASSFGQGELSHEQYF. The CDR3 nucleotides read TGTGCCAGCAGCTTTGGCCAGGGGGAGTTGTCGCACGAGCAGTACTTC.

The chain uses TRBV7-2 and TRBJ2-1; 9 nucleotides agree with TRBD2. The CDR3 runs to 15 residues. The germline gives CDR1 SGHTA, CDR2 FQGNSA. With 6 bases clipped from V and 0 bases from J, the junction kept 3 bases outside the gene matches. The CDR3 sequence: CASSSSGVSYNEQFF. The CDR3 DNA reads TGTGCCAGCAGTTCTAGCGGGGTCTCCTACAATGAGCAGTTCTTC.

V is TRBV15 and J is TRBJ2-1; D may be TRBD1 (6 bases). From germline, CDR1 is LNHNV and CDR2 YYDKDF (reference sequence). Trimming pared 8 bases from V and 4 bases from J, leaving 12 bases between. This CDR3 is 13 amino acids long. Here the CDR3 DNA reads TGTGCCACCGGACAGCCGCCATACAATGAGCAGTTCTTC. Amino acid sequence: CATGQPPYNEQFF.

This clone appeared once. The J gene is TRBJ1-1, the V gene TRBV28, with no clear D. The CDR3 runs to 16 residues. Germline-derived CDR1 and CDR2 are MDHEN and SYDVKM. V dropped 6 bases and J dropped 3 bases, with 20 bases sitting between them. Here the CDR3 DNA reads TGTGCCAGCAGGGTTGGGGTGTCCGTATGGGACACTGAAGCTTTCTTT. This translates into CASRVGVSVWDTEAFF.

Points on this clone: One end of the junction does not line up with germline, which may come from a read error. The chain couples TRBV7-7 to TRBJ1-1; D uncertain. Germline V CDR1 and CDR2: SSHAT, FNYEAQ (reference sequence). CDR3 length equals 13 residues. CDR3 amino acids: CASSPGRDTEAFF. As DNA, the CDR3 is TGTGCTAGCAGCCCCGGGAGGGACACTGAAGCTTTCTTT.

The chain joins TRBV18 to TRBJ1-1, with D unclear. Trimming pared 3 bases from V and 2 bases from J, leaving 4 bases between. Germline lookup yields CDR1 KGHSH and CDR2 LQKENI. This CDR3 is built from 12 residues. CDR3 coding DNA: TGTGCCAGCTCACCTCCAAACACTGAAGCTTTCTTT. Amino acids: CASSPPNTEAFF.

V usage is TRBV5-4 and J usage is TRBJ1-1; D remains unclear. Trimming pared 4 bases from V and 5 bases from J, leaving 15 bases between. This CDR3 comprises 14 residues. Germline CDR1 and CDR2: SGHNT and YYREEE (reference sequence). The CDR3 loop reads CASSPWERQTEAFF. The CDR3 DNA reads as TGTGCCAGCAGCCCTTGGGAACGGCAGACTGAAGCTTTCTTT.

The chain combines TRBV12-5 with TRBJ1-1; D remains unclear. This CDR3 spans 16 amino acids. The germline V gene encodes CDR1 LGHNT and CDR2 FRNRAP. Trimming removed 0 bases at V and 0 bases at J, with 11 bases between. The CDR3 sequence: CASGLVEDWVNTEAFF. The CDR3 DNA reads TGTGCTAGTGGTTTGGTAGAAGACTGGGTGAACACTGAAGCTTTCTTT.

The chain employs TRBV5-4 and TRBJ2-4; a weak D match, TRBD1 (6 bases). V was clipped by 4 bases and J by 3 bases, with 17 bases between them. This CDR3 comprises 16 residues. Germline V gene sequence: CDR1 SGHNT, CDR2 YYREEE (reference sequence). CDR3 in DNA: TGTGCCAGCAGCCCTCGGCAGGGGCAGGTCAAAAACATTCAGTACTTC. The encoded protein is CASSPRQGQVKNIQYF.

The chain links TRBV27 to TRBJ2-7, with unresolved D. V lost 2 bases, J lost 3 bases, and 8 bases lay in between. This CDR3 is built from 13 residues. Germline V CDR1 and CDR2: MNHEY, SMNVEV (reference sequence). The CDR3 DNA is TGTGCCAGCAGTTTAGGGTTGAGCTACGAGCAGTACTTC. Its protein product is CASSLGLSYEQYF.

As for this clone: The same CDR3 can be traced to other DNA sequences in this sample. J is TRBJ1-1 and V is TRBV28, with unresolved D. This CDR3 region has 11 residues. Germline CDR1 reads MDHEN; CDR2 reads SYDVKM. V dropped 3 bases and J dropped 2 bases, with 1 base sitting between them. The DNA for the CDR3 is TGTGCCAGCAGTTTTAACACTGAAGCTTTCTTT. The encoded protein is CASSFNTEAFF.

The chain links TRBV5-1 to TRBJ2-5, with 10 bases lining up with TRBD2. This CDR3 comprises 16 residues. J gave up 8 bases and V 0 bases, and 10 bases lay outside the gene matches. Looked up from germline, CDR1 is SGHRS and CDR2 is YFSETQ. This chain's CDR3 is CASSLDLAGAVVTQYF. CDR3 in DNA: TGCGCCAGCAGCTTGGATCTAGCGGGAGCTGTAGTAACCCAGTACTTC.

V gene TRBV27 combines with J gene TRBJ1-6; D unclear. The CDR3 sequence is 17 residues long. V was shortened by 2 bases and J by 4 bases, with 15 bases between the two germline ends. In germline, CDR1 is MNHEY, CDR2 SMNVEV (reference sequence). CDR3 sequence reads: CASSLKHRTNYNSPLHF. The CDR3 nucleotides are TGTGCCAGCAGTTTAAAACACCGCACCAATTATAATTCACCCCTCCACTTT.

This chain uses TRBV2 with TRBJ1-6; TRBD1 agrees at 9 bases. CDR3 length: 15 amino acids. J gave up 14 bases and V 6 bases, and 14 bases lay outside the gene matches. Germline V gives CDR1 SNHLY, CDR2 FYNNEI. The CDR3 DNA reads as TGTGCCAGCAGGGAAAAGGGACAGGGCTCCCTCACCCTCCACTTT. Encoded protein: CASREKGQGSLTLHF.

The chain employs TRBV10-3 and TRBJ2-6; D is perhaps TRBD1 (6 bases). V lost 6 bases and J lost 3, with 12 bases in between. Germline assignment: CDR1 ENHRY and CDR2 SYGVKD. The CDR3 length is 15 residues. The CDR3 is CAISEGDRGANVLTF. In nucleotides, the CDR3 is TGTGCCATCAGCGAGGGGGATCGTGGGGCCAACGTCCTGACTTTC.

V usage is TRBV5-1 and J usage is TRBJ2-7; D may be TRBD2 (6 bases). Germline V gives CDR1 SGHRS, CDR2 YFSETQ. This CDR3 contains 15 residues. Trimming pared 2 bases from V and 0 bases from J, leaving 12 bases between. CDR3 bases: TGCGCCAGCAGCTTCGAGGCGGGACCCTCCTACGAGCAGTACTTC. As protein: CASSFEAGPSYEQYF. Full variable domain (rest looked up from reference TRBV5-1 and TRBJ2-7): KAGVTQTPRYLIKTRGQQVTLSCSPISGHRSVSWYQQTPGQGLQFLFEYFSETQRNKGNFPGRFSGRQFSNSRSEMNVSTLELGDSALYLCASSFEAGPSYEQYFGPGTRLTVT.